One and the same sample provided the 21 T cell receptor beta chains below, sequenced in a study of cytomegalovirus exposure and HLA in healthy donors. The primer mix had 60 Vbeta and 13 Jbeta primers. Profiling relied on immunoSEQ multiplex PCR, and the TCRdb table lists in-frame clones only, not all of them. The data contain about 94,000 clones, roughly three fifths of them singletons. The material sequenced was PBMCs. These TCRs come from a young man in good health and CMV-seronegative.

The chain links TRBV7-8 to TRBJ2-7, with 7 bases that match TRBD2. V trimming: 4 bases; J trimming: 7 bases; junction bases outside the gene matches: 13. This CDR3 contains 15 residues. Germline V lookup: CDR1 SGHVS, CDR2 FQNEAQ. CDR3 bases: TGTGCCAGCAGCTCACCCCGGGACTCCGGGGGGGAGCAGTACTTC. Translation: CASSSPRDSGGEQYF.

The CDR3 bases are TGCGCCAGCAGTCCGTCTGCAGGGGCCCGAGGACTCTCCGAGCAGTACTTC. The encoded protein is CASSPSAGARGLSEQYF. The rearrangement joins TRBV4-3 to TRBJ2-7, with D tentatively TRBD1 (6 bases). V was cut by 6 bases and J by 6 bases, with 27 bases left in between. Per germline, CDR1 LGHNA and CDR2 YSLEER. The CDR3 covers 17 residues.

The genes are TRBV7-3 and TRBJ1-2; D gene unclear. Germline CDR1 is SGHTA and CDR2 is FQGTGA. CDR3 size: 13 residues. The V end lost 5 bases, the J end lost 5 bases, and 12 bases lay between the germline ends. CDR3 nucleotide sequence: TGTGCCAGCAGCCCAGGAAGTTTTTATGGCTACACCTTC. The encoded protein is CASSPGSFYGYTF.

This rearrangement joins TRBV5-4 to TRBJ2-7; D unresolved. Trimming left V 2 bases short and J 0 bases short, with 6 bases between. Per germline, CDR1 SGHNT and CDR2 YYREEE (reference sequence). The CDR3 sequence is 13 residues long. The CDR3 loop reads CASSFPSSYEQYF. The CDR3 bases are TGTGCCAGCAGCTTTCCTAGCTCCTACGAGCAGTACTTC.

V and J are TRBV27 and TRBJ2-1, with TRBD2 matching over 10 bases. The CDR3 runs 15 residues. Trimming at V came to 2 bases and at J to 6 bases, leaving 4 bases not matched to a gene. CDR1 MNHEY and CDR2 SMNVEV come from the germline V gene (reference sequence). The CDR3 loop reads CASSLTSGNFNEQFF. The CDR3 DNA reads TGTGCCAGCAGTTTAACTAGCGGGAATTTCAATGAGCAGTTCTTC.

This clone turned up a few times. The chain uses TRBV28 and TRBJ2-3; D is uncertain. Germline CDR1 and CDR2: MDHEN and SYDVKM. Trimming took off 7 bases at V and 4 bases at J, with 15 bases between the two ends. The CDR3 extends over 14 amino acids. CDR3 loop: CASTRESLADTQYF. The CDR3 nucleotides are TGTGCCAGCACCCGCGAGTCTCTGGCAGATACGCAGTATTTT.

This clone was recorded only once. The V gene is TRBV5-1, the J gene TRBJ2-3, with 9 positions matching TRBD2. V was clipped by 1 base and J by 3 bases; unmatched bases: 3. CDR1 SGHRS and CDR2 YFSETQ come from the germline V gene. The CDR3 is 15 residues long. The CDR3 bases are TGCGCCAGCAGCTTGCTGGGACTAGCAACAGATACGCAGTATTTT. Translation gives CASSLLGLATDTQYF.

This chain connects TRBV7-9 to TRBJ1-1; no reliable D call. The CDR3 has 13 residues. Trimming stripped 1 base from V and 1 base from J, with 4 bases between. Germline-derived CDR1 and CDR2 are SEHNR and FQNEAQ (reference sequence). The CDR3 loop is CASSLGENTEAFF. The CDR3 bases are TGTGCCAGCAGCTTAGGAGAGAACACTGAAGCTTTCTTT.

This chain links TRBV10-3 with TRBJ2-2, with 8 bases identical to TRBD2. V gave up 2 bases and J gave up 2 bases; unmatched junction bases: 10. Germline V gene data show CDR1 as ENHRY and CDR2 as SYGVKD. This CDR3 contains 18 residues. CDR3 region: CAISERGVTSANTGELFF. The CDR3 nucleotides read TGTGCCATCAGTGAGCGGGGAGTGACTAGCGCTAACACCGGGGAGCTGTTTTTT.

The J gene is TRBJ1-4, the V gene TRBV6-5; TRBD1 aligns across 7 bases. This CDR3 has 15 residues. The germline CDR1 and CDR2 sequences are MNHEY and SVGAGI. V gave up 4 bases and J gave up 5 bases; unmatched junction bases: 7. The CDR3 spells CASSSRTGGNEKLFF. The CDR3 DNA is TGTGCCAGCAGTTCCAGGACAGGAGGGAATGAAAAACTGTTTTTT.

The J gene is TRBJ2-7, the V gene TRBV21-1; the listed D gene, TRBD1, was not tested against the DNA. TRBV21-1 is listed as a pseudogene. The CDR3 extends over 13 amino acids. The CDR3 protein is CAIGGGHTNEQYF. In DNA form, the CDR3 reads TGTGCCATAGGGGGCGGCCACACGAACGAGCAGTACTTC.

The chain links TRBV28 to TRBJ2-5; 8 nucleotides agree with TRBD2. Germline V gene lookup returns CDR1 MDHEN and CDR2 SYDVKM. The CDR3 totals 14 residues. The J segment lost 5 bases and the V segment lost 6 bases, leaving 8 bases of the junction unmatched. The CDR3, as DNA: TGTGCCAGCAGCATCGGGGGGGCTGAGGAGACCCAGTACTTC. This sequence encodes CASSIGGAEETQYF.

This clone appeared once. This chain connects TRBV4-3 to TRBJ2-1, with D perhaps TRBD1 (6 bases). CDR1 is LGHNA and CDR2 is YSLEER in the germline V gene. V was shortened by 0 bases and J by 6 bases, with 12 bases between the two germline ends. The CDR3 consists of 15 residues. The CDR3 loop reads CASSQDRSGANEQFF. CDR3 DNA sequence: TGCGCCAGCAGCCAAGATCGATCAGGGGCCAATGAGCAGTTCTTC.

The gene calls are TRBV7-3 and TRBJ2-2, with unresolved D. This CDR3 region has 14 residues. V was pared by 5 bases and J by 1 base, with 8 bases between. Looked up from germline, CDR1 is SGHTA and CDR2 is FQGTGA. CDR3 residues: CASSPDLNTGELFF. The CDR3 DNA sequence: TGTGCCAGCAGCCCCGACTTGAACACCGGGGAGCTGTTTTTT.

The CDR3 sequence: CASSIGQGGREQFF. In nucleotides, the CDR3 is TGTGCCAGTAGTATAGGACAGGGCGGTCGAGAGCAGTTCTTC. The V and J genes are TRBV19 and TRBJ2-1, with 7 positions matching TRBD1. The germline CDR1 and CDR2 sequences are LNHDA and SQIVND (reference sequence). This CDR3 comprises 14 residues. The V and J ends lost 1 base and 10 bases, in that order; junction bases with no gene match: 7.

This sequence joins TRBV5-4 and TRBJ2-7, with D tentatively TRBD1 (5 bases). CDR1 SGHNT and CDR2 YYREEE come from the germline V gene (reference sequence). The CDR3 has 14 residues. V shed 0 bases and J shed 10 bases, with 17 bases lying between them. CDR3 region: CASSLGRAARNQYF. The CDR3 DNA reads TGTGCCAGCAGCTTGGGCAGGGCGGCAAGGAATCAGTACTTC. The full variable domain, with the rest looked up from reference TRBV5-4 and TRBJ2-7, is ETGVTQSPTHLIKTRGQQVTLRCSSQSGHNTVSWYQQALGQGPQFIFQYYREEENGRGNFPPRFSGLQFPNYSSELNVNALELDDSALYLCASSLGRAARNQYFGPGTRLTVT.

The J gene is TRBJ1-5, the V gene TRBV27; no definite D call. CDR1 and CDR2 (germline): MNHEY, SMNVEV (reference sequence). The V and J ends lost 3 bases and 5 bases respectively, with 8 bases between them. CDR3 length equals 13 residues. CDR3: CASSFSGDQPQHF. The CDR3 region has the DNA TGTGCCAGCAGTTTTTCGGGAGATCAGCCCCAGCATTTT.

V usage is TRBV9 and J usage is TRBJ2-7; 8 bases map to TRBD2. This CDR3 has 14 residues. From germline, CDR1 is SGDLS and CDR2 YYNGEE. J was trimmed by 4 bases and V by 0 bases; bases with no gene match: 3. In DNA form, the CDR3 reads TGTGCCAGCAGCGTAGCTAGCGGGCCATACGAGCAGTACTTC. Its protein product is CASSVASGPYEQYF.

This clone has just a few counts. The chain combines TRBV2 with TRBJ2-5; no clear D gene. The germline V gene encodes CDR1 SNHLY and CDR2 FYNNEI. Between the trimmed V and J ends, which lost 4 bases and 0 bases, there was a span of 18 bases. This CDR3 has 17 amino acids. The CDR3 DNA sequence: TGTGCCAGCAGTGGCCCGGCGCGGTGGCAGTACCAAGAGACCCAGTACTTC. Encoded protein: CASSGPARWQYQETQYF.

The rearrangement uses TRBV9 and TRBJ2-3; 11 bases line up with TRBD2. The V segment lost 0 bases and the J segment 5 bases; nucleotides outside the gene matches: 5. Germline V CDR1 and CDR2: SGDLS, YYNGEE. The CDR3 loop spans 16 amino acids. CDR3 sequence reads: CASSVGLAGGKDTQYF. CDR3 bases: TGTGCCAGCAGCGTAGGTCTAGCGGGAGGTAAAGATACGCAGTATTTT.

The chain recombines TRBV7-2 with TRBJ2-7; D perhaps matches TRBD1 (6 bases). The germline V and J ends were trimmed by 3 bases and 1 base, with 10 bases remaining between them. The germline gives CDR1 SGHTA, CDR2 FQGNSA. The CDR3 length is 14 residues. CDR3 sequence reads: CASSFADRSYEQYF. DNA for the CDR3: TGTGCCAGCAGCTTCGCCGACAGGTCCTACGAGCAGTACTTC.